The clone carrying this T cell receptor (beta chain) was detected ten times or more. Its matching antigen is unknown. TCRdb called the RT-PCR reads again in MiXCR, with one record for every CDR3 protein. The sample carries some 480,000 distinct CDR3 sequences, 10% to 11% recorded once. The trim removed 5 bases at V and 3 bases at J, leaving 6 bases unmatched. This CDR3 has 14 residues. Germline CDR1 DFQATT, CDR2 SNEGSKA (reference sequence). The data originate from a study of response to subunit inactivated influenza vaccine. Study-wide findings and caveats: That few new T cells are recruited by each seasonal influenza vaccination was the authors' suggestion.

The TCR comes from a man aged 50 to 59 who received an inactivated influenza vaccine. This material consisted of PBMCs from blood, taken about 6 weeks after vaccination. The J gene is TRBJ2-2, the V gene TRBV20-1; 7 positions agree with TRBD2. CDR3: CSAYRGGDTGELFF. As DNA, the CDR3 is TGCAGTGCTTACCGGGGAGGGGACACCGGGGAGCTGTTTTTT.